This entry features one T cell receptor beta chain sequence. Its antigen is unidentified. Alongside a J-beta primer mix, a sample-barcoded 5' primer served in a second PCR lasting about 7 to 11 cycles. Each cDNA molecule, via a template-switch adaptor with 12 random nucleotides, was tagged. TCRdb re-analysed the 5' RACE reads in MiXCR, keeping a single row per CDR3 protein. The sample has 800,000 to 950,000 distinct CDR3 sequences, about 48% seen once. The source of the sample is a study of blood T cells in healthy people across ages. Findings and limits, study-wide: Naive CD4+ cells and diversity were both higher in long-lived donors than in aged donors. Unsorted PBMCs blocked a conclusive comparison of naive and antigen-experienced cells.

The individuals who served as donors were healthy Caucasians living in Russia, aged about 6 to 100. V shed 6 bases and J 9 bases; nucleotides not matched to a gene: 5. The CDR3 runs to 14 residues. CDR1 and CDR2 from the germline V gene are SGHKS and YYEKEE (reference sequence). The J gene is TRBJ2-4, the V gene TRBV5-5; 14 bases fit TRBD2. The specimen was blood. This clonotype originated in a man younger than 45 in good health. The CDR3 DNA reads TGTGCCAGCATGACTAGCGGGGGGGCAGGCATTCAGTACTTC. Protein product: CASMTSGGAGIQYF.